The TCR beta chain under discussion was sequenced for a study of control samples from healthy donors and cancer patients. V lost 3 bases and J 2 bases, leaving 12 bases between the germline ends. This CDR3 contains 14 residues. Assay: immunoSEQ multiplex PCR; the TCRdb copy retains only in-frame clones and omits some. Among 40,000 to 65,000 clones, roughly 87% were seen once, and the ten largest hold roughly an eighth. This receptor was obtained from a man between 60 and 75 years old with head and neck cancer. The chain uses TRBV5-3 and TRBJ2-7; no reliable D call. TRBV5-3 is marked as an open reading frame, function uncertain. Sequencing used PBMCs. The CDR3 loop reads CARSWTDTTYEQYF. CDR3 bases: TGTGCCAGAAGCTGGACGGATACCACCTACGAGCAGTACTTC.